This is a list of T cell receptor beta chains from one sample in a study of T cell responses to AZD1222 COVID-19 vaccine. The method was immunoSEQ multiplex PCR; TCRdb's version includes in-frame clones alone and lacks a portion of them. The sample carries some 150,000 clones, around 90% recorded once. The sequenced sample was peripheral blood, obtained 28 days after the second dose of the MenACWY control vaccine. These receptors all come from an adult who received the MenACWY meningococcal vaccine as a control. Each CDR3 is given with its conserved first and last residue. The D gene is left open where the match is weak. Size tells how often a clone was seen (once, few, many) or the class of an expanded clone, and some rows leave it out.

j_gene: TRBJ1-6; v_gene: TRBV28; abundance: .; d_gene: .; CDR3aa: CASSFRGLNSPLHF; CDR3nt: TGTGCCAGCAGTTTTAGGGGTCTGAATTCACCCCTCCACTTT
j_gene: TRBJ1-1; v_gene: TRBV4-2; abundance: .; d_gene: TRBD1; CDR3aa: CASSQDRGAAFF; CDR3nt: TGTGCCAGCAGCCAGGACAGGGGAGCGGCTTTCTTT
j_gene: TRBJ1-2; v_gene: TRBV27; abundance: .; d_gene: .; CDR3aa: CASSLRPRGYGYTF; CDR3nt: TGTGCCAGCAGTTTACGCCCTAGAGGCTATGGCTACACCTTC
j_gene: TRBJ1-2; v_gene: TRBV20-1; abundance: .; d_gene: .; CDR3aa: CSARWDYGYTF; CDR3nt: TGCAGTGCTCGTTGGGACTATGGCTACACCTTC
j_gene: TRBJ1-6; v_gene: TRBV18; abundance: .; d_gene: TRBD1; CDR3aa: CASSPMGTGNSPLHF; CDR3nt: TGTGCCAGCTCACCCATGGGGACAGGGAATTCACCCCTCCACTTT
j_gene: TRBJ1-1; v_gene: TRBV7-8; abundance: .; d_gene: .; CDR3aa: CASSLGRSEAFF; CDR3nt: TGTGCCAGCAGCCTCGGGAGGTCTGAAGCTTTCTTT
j_gene: TRBJ2-7; v_gene: TRBV11-3; abundance: .; d_gene: .; CDR3aa: CASSPRSYEQYF; CDR3nt: TGTGCCAGCAGCCCCCGCTCCTACGAGCAGTACTTC
j_gene: TRBJ2-1; v_gene: TRBV5-1; abundance: few; d_gene: TRBD1; CDR3aa: CASSTGTGRNEQFF; CDR3nt: TGCGCCAGCAGCACCGGGACAGGGAGAAATGAGCAGTTCTTC
j_gene: TRBJ1-2; v_gene: TRBV3-1/TRBV3-2; abundance: .; d_gene: .; CDR3aa: CASSQESSYGYTF; CDR3nt: TGTGCCAGCAGCCAAGAAAGTTCCTATGGCTACACCTTC
j_gene: TRBJ2-7; v_gene: TRBV2; abundance: .; d_gene: .; CDR3aa: CASSSPATYEQYF; CDR3nt: TGTGCCAGCAGCTCACCAGCCACCTACGAGCAGTACTTC
j_gene: TRBJ1-6; v_gene: TRBV10-3; abundance: .; d_gene: .; CDR3aa: CAIRPGTAQNSPLHF; CDR3nt: TGTGCCATCAGGCCGGGGACCGCCCAAAATTCACCCCTCCACTTT
j_gene: TRBJ1-5; v_gene: TRBV6-4; abundance: few; d_gene: TRBD1; CDR3aa: CASRSGQGSSNQPQHF; CDR3nt: TGTGCCAGCAGATCGGGACAGGGTAGCTCCAATCAGCCCCAGCATTTT
j_gene: TRBJ1-1; v_gene: TRBV7-8; abundance: .; d_gene: .; CDR3aa: CASSLAARLTEAFF; CDR3nt: TGTGCCAGCAGCTTAGCGGCCCGACTCACTGAAGCTTTCTTT
j_gene: TRBJ1-1; v_gene: TRBV6-5; abundance: .; d_gene: .; CDR3aa: CASSQRGNTEAFF; CDR3nt: TGTGCCAGCAGTCAGAGGGGGAACACTGAAGCTTTCTTT
j_gene: TRBJ1-2; v_gene: TRBV30; abundance: few; d_gene: .; CDR3aa: CAWSPGAGYTF; CDR3nt: TGTGCCTGGAGCCCAGGGGCTGGCTACACCTTC
j_gene: TRBJ1-6; v_gene: TRBV18; abundance: .; d_gene: .; CDR3aa: CASSLVGGENSPLHF; CDR3nt: TGTGCCAGCTCCCTTGTCGGGGGCGAAAATTCACCCCTCCACTTT
j_gene: TRBJ1-6; v_gene: TRBV5-8; abundance: .; d_gene: TRBD1; CDR3aa: CASSQPGQFTPLHF; CDR3nt: TGTGCCAGCAGCCAGCCGGGACAGTTTACTCCCCTCCACTTT
j_gene: TRBJ2-7; v_gene: TRBV5-4; abundance: few; d_gene: TRBD2; CDR3aa: CASSETSGKREQYF; CDR3nt: TGTGCCAGCAGCGAGACTAGCGGGAAGCGCGAGCAGTACTTC
j_gene: TRBJ1-3; v_gene: TRBV9; abundance: .; d_gene: TRBD1; CDR3aa: CASSVTGDAGNTIYF; CDR3nt: TGTGCCAGCAGCGTAACAGGGGACGCTGGAAACACCATATATTTT
j_gene: TRBJ2-1; v_gene: TRBV24-1; abundance: .; d_gene: .; CDR3aa: CATSDPVAQSLYNEQFF; CDR3nt: TGTGCCACCAGTGATCCGGTAGCGCAGAGTCTGTACAATGAGCAGTTCTTC
j_gene: TRBJ2-7; v_gene: TRBV4-1; abundance: .; d_gene: .; CDR3aa: CASSRLGQLYDGQYF; CDR3nt: TGCGCCAGCAGCCGACTTGGACAGCTCTACGATGGGCAGTACTTC
j_gene: TRBJ2-7; v_gene: TRBV6-2/TRBV6-3; abundance: .; d_gene: .; CDR3aa: CASSDPRAVSYEQYF; CDR3nt: TGTGCCAGCAGTGACCCACGGGCCGTCTCCTACGAGCAGTACTTC
j_gene: TRBJ1-2; v_gene: TRBV6-5; abundance: .; d_gene: .; CDR3aa: CASREGGGGYTF; CDR3nt: TGTGCCAGCAGGGAGGGGGGCGGTGGCTACACCTTC